Each of the 27 T cell receptor beta chains below was sequenced from the same sample in a study of CXCR3-negative and CXCR3-positive naive CD8 T cells. 5' RACE that incorporated UMI labels was used to prepare the TRB cDNA libraries. TCRdb reanalyzed the 5' RACE reads, giving one entry per CDR3 protein sequence and no DNA. Its table records over 100,000 distinct CDR3 sequences. Sequencing used naive CXCR3- CD8+ T cells from blood. Subset described: CD45RO-CCR7+CD27+CD95- naive CD8+ T cells lacking CXCR3 (TNR3-). The origin of the receptors is a human donor in good health. Some clones in this sample may be carry-over from other donors' samples.

The V and J genes are TRBV29-1 and TRBJ2-1; the D gene TCRdb calls, TRBD2, cannot be checked with no DNA. The CDR3 extends over 16 amino acids. The germline CDR1 and CDR2 sequences are SQVTM and ANQGSEA. The CDR3 protein is CSVSLAGVTAYNEQFF.

This rearrangement joins TRBV14 to TRBJ2-2; checking the TCRdb D call of TRBD1 is not possible without DNA. There are 17 residues in the CDR3. CDR1 and CDR2 (germline): SGHDN, FVKESK. CDR3 amino acids: CASSPWLGQRNTGELFF.

This rearrangement joins TRBV2 to TRBJ2-3; TCRdb picks TRBD1, but there is no DNA to check that call. The germline gives CDR1 SNHLY, CDR2 FYNNEI. CDR3 length equals 14 residues. The CDR3: CASSDAGGTDTQYF.

The CDR3 is CASSLFTGPPKGSYNEQFF. This chain joins TRBV7-6 and TRBJ2-1; TCRdb gives TRBD1 as the D gene, but with no DNA this cannot be confirmed. Germline V gene sequence: CDR1 SGHVS, CDR2 FNYEAQ. There are 19 residues in the CDR3.

J is TRBJ2-5 and V is TRBV6-6; TCRdb indicates TRBD2, and absent DNA this call remains unverified. This CDR3 region has 14 residues. Germline V gene data show CDR1 as MNHNY and CDR2 as SVGAGI (reference sequence). CDR3 protein: CASRSLAGEETQYF.

CDR3 loop: CSVDGVQGSHNKETQYF. This sequence joins TRBV29-1 and TRBJ2-5; TCRdb lists TRBD1, though no DNA is available to test this call. Germline CDR1 and CDR2: SQVTM and ANQGSEA. There are 17 residues in the CDR3.

The chain recombines TRBV20-1 with TRBJ1-6; TCRdb returns TRBD1, unconfirmable since there is no DNA. Germline V gives CDR1 DFQATT, CDR2 SNEGSKA (reference sequence). The CDR3 length is 13 residues. This CDR3 reads CSSGRGINSPLHF.

The chain uses TRBV29-1 and TRBJ2-1; absent DNA, TCRdb's TRBD1 call cannot be checked. CDR1 and CDR2 from the germline V gene are SQVTM and ANQGSEA. CDR3 length equals 14 residues. CDR3 protein: CSVRTGVPYNEQFF.

The chain links TRBV7-3 to TRBJ1-1; TCRdb picks TRBD1, but there is no DNA to check that call. The CDR3 is 15 residues long. Per the germline V gene, CDR1 is SGHTA and CDR2 is FQGTGA. CDR3 residues: CASSLAQGTNTEAFF.

The chain couples TRBV12-3 or TRBV12-4 to TRBJ2-5; with no DNA, the TCRdb D assignment of TRBD1 cannot be verified. This CDR3 contains 14 residues. CDR3 sequence: CASRQGRNQETQYF.

The V and J genes are TRBV28 and TRBJ2-2. CDR1 is MDHEN, CDR2 SYDVKM, per germline. The CDR3 loop spans 13 amino acids. CDR3 sequence: CASSLWETGELFF.

The chain employs TRBV7-9 and TRBJ2-1. CDR1 and CDR2 from the germline V gene are SEHNR and FQNEAQ (reference sequence). The CDR3 covers 12 residues. CDR3 region: CASSRPLGEQFF.

This sequence joins TRBV5-6 and TRBJ2-1; TCRdb names TRBD2, which stays unverified in the absence of DNA. This CDR3 comprises 20 residues. Germline V gene sequence: CDR1 SGHDT, CDR2 YYEEEE. This chain's CDR3 is CASSLFTGTSGIFLYNEQFF.

The rearrangement links TRBV28 to TRBJ2-1; the D call of TRBD1 rests on TCRdb alone, since no DNA is present to check it. The CDR3 has 17 amino acids. Germline V lookup: CDR1 MDHEN, CDR2 SYDVKM. This CDR3 is CASSLIRRTKHYNEQFF.

The chain recombines TRBV6-5 with TRBJ2-1. The CDR3 is 11 residues long. Germline V gives CDR1 MNHEY, CDR2 SVGAGI. Here the CDR3 reads CASSFGVEQFF.

The chain has TRBV6-5 and TRBJ1-5. Germline V gene data show CDR1 as MNHEY and CDR2 as SVGAGI. This CDR3 is 13 amino acids long. CDR3: CASSYSVSQPQHF.

The chain carries TRBV4-3 and TRBJ2-7; TCRdb outputs TRBD1, but without DNA this stays unchecked. In germline, CDR1 is LGHNA, CDR2 YSLEER. The CDR3 totals 16 residues. The CDR3 is CASSQEGGGTTYEQYF.

The chain carries TRBV24-1 and TRBJ2-5; the D call from TCRdb, TRBD2, cannot be confirmed without DNA. CDR1 is KGHDR and CDR2 is SFDVKD in the germline V gene. This CDR3 is 16 amino acids long. CDR3 sequence reads: CATSGDSGALQETQYF.

V usage is TRBV9 and J usage is TRBJ2-1; checking the TCRdb D call of TRBD1 is not possible without DNA. The CDR3 is made up of 15 amino acids. Per germline, CDR1 SGDLS and CDR2 YYNGEE. CDR3 sequence: CASSVGGGAGYEQFF.

The CDR3 region is CSAPPGGLADYEQYF. The chain joins TRBV20-1 to TRBJ2-7; the TRBD2 assignment by TCRdb is unverifiable without DNA. Per the germline V gene, CDR1 is DFQATT and CDR2 is SNEGSKA (reference sequence). There are 15 residues in the CDR3.

The chain couples TRBV12-3 or TRBV12-4 to TRBJ2-7. The CDR3 is made up of 15 amino acids. CDR3 loop: CASSLSAGLNYEQYF.

The chain couples TRBV23-1 to TRBJ2-7; as DNA is missing, the TRBD2 call by TCRdb cannot be tested. TRBV23-1 is classed as an ORF, of uncertain function. This CDR3 has 18 amino acids. The CDR3 is CASSQSLVQGRYSYEQYF.

The gene calls are TRBV14 and TRBJ1-1. Germline V gives CDR1 SGHDN, CDR2 FVKESK. This CDR3 is 14 amino acids long. CDR3 loop: CASSQDLGNTEAFF. Using reference TRBV14 and TRBJ1-1 for the parts outside the CDR3, the full variable domain is EAGVTQFPSHSVIEKGQTVTLRCDPISGHDNLYWYRRVMGKEIKFLLHFVKESKQDESGMPNNRFLAERTGGTYSTLKVQPAELEDSGVYFCASSQDLGNTEAFFGQGTRLTVV.

The chain is built from TRBV7-9 and TRBJ2-1; TCRdb indicates TRBD1, and absent DNA this call remains unverified. Germline V gives CDR1 SEHNR, CDR2 FQNEAQ (reference sequence). This CDR3 comprises 15 residues. The CDR3 sequence is CASSPPGSRLYEQFF.

The gene calls are TRBV7-9 and TRBJ2-3. CDR3 length equals 17 residues. Germline-derived CDR1 and CDR2 are SEHNR and FQNEAQ (reference sequence). The CDR3 is CASSLGVQTPSTDTQYF.

The rearrangement links TRBV7-3 to TRBJ2-2. Germline V lookup: CDR1 SGHTA, CDR2 FQGTGA. This CDR3 has 16 amino acids. The CDR3 loop is CASSRYAGVNTGELFF.

CDR3: CASSSTTGFNQPQHF. This chain connects TRBV19 to TRBJ1-5; TCRdb's D gene call, TRBD1, goes unchecked for lack of DNA. Per the germline V gene, CDR1 is LNHDA and CDR2 is SQIVND (reference sequence). The CDR3 sequence is 15 residues long. Full variable domain (remainder filled in from reference TRBV19 and TRBJ1-5): DGGITQSPKYLFRKEGQNVTLSCEQNLNHDAMYWYRQDPGQGLRLIYYSQIVNDFQKGDIAEGYSVSREKKESFPLTVTSAQKNPTAFYLCASSSTTGFNQPQHFGDGTRLSIL.